This TCR beta chain was identified in a study of cytomegalovirus exposure and HLA in healthy donors. Study-wide background: The early release's HLA-typed donors yielded roughly 85 million unique TCRs. The study, taken as a whole, reports: Across donors, sequencing depth was assumed by presence/absence analyses to be roughly uniform.

Germline V gives CDR1 MNHEY, CDR2 SMNVEV (reference sequence). The CDR3 is 15 residues long. V was cut by 7 bases and J by 0 bases, with 15 bases left in between. Primers for the PCR totalled 60 Vbeta and 13 Jbeta. Authors' processing steps: As a later analysis found, there were approximately 80 million unique TCR beta chains, of which about 10 million were shared. Using immunoSEQ multiplex PCR, the repertoire was profiled, and TCRdb retains in-frame clones only, with some absent. V, J and clone size derive from that table, while D and trimming were established from the DNA sequence. The sample has 150,000 or so clones, around 80% seen once. A word on this clone: What it recognizes is unknown.

This chain links TRBV27 with TRBJ1-2; D perhaps matches TRBD1 (5 bases). The TCR comes from a woman in her thirties or forties in good health and CMV-seropositive. The source material was PBMCs. CDR3 in amino acids: CASTPGGSANYGYTF. In DNA form, the CDR3 reads TGTGCCAGCACCCCTGGGGGGTCTGCTAACTATGGCTACACCTTC.